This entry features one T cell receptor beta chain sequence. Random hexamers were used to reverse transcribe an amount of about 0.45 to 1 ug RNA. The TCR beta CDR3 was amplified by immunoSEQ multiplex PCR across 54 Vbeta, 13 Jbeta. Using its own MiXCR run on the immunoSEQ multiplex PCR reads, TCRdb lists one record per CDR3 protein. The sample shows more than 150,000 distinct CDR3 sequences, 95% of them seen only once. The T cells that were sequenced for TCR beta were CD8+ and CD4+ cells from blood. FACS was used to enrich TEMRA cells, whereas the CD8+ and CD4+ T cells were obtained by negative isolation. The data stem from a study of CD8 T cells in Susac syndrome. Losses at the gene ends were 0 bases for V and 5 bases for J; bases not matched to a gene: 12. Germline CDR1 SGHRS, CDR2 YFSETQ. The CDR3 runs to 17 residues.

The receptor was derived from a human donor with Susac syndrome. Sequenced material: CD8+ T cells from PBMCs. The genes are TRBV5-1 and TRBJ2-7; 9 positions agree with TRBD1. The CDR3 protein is CASSLGPGQGILDEQYF. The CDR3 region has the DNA TGCGCCAGCAGCTTGGGGCCCGGACAGGGGATATTGGACGAGCAGTACTTC.